This entry is about one T cell receptor beta chain. Per germline, CDR1 SNHLY and CDR2 FYNNEI. The germline V and J ends were trimmed by 3 bases and 4 bases, with 13 bases remaining between them. The CDR3 has 15 residues. This sample was taken from a study of long-term antiretroviral therapy in people with HIV. At the survey level, the v3.0 immunoSEQ assay was run. The data were produced by immunoSEQ multiplex PCR, yet TCRdb's version contains in-frame clones alone and is incomplete. Here the sample spans about 21,000 clones, approximately 80% being singletons. The gene calls are TRBV2 and TRBJ2-1; either TRBD1 or TRBD2 may supply D (5 bases each). The origin of this receptor is a man younger than 35 with HIV. Sequenced material: unsorted PBMCs, taken 0.5 years after starting antiretroviral therapy. The CDR3 region is CASSEMGPQYNEQFF. CDR3 sequence (DNA): TGTGCCAGCAGTGAGATGGGACCGCAATACAATGAGCAGTTCTTC.